These 5 T cell receptor beta chains originate from one sample sequenced in a study of T cells in Graves' hyperthyroidism and ophthalmopathy. RNA transcripts gave rise to amplified TCR beta CDR3 regions. During a first-round RT-PCR of the TCR CDR3, the HTBI primer set was used. A single record per CDR3 protein comes from TCRdb applying MiXCR to the multiplex PCR reads. The table has 400,000 to 550,000 distinct CDR3 sequences, approximately 15% seen once; the top ten hold around a sixth. Sequencing was done on a sample of blood. The receptors were gathered from a woman aged 18-29 years with Graves' hyperthyroidism.

This clonotype was recorded many times. CDR3 sequence: CASSVGTGGVEQFF. In DNA, the CDR3 is TGTGCCAGCAGCGTAGGGACAGGGGGGGTGGAGCAGTTCTTC. This chain connects TRBV9 to TRBJ2-1, with 10 bases that match TRBD1. Losses at the gene ends were 0 bases for V and 10 bases for J; bases not matched to a gene: 4. This CDR3 comprises 14 residues. Germline CDR1 reads SGDLS; CDR2 reads YYNGEE.

CDR3: CASSYVAGNNEQFF. In DNA form, the CDR3 reads TGTGCCAGCAGTTACGTCGCCGGAAACAATGAGCAGTTCTTC. This chain uses TRBV6-5 with TRBJ2-1; unclear D gene. Trimming left V 2 bases short and J 5 bases short, with 10 bases between. CDR1 is MNHEY and CDR2 is SVGAGI in the germline V gene. The CDR3 length is 14 residues.

The V call is TRBV20-1, the J call TRBJ2-5; TRBD2 agrees at 11 bases. This CDR3 is 14 amino acids long. V lost 3 bases, J lost 5 bases, and 5 bases stayed unmatched. Germline CDR1 DFQATT, CDR2 SNEGSKA (reference sequence). CDR3: CSARLPSGRETQYF. The CDR3 coding sequence is TGCAGTGCTAGGCTCCCTAGCGGGAGGGAGACCCAGTACTTC.

This chain joins TRBV14 and TRBJ2-5, with 12 bases matching TRBD1. This CDR3 region has 17 residues. Germline V lookup: CDR1 SGHDN, CDR2 FVKESK. J was trimmed by 2 bases and V by 0 bases; bases with no gene match: 4. The CDR3: CASSQDRDRGQQETQYF. In nucleotides, the CDR3 is TGTGCCAGCAGCCAAGACCGGGACAGGGGGCAGCAAGAGACCCAGTACTTC.

This clonotype came up many times. The rearrangement joins TRBV5-1 to TRBJ2-3; D possibly corresponds to TRBD1 (6 bases). The germline CDR1 and CDR2 sequences are SGHRS and YFSETQ. The V end was cut by 4 bases, the J end by 3 bases, with 15 bases between. This CDR3 is built from 15 residues. The CDR3 bases are TGCGCCAGCAGCCTGGGACATCCAGCGACAGATACGCAGTATTTT. This sequence encodes CASSLGHPATDTQYF.